What follows is one T cell receptor (beta chain) and its context. Antigen unknown. A much more abundant neighbour one base away suggests this may be a read error. The data were obtained in a study of CD8+CD57+ T cells in acquired aplastic anemia. General study findings and limits: Researchers report that about 29 CD8+ CDR3 sequences appeared in both patients and controls.

Profiling that covered TCR beta VDJ and CDR3 relied on genomic DNA as its template. TCRdb called the reads again in MiXCR, with one record for every CDR3 protein. This table has under 200,000 distinct CDR3 sequences, approximately 48% appearing once. The V gene lost 0 bases and the J gene lost 0 bases, with 7 bases spanning the gap. Germline CDR1 is SGHTA and CDR2 is FQGNSA. The CDR3 runs to 15 residues. The sequenced patients had an expansion of CD8+CD57+ cells seen by flow cytometry. Sequencing input: sorted CD4+, CD8+, or CD8+CD57+ T cells (not recorded which) from PBMCs. The sequence was obtained from a human donor with aplastic anemia. J is TRBJ2-3 and V is TRBV7-2; no definite D call. CDR3 region: CASSLAGASTDTQYF. The CDR3 DNA reads as TGTGCCAGCAGCTTAGCCGGAGCCAGCACAGATACGCAGTATTTT. The full variable domain, rest sourced from reference TRBV7-2 and TRBJ2-3, is GAGVSQSPSNKVTEKGKDVELRCDPISGHTALYWYRQSLGQGLEFLIYFQGNSAPDKSGLPSDRFSAERTGGSVSTLTIQRTQQEDSAVYLCASSLAGASTDTQYFGPGTRLTVL.